The T cell receptor (beta chain) described here comes from a study of blood T cell repertoires in COVID-19. Study information: In each case, the material was cDNA or gDNA derived from T cells, B-cell-depleted T cells, or PBMCs.

Donors in Cohort 3 who had recovered were those with two negative PCRs, healthcare professional clearance, or resolution of their symptoms. The length of the CDR3 is 13 residues. V shed 7 bases, J shed 8 bases, and the junction held 10 bases outside the gene matches. Authors' data handling: Counts of nucleated cells, estimated from reference gene primer amplification, were obtained. Repertoires were generated with immunoSEQ multiplex PCR, while TCRdb's copy carries only in-frame clones and drops some. Clone size and the V and J calls come from that table; the DNA yielded D and trimming. This table holds about 140,000 clones, 85% found once. Only a few counts were recorded for this clone.

This receptor was taken from a woman aged 35 to 49 who had recovered from COVID-19. Sequenced sample: PBMCs or T cells enriched from blood (not recorded which). The chain couples TRBV12-3 or TRBV12-4 to TRBJ1-2; the match to TRBD1 covers 7 bases. CDR3 nucleotides: TGTGCCAGCACGGACGACAGGGTTCGCGGCTACACCTTC. It yields the protein CASTDDRVRGYTF.